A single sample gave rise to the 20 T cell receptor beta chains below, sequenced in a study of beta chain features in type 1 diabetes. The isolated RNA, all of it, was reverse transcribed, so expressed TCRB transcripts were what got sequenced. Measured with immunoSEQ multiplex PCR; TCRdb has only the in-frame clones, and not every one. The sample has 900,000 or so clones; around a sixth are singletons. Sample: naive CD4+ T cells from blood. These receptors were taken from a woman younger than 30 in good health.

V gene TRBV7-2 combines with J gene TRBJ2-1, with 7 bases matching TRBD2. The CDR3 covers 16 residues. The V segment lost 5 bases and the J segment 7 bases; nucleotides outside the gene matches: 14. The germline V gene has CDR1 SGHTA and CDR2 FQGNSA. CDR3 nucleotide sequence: TGTGCCAGCAGCCCGAAAGCGACTAGCCGATTAAATGAGCAGTTCTTC. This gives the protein CASSPKATSRLNEQFF.

The CDR3 region has the DNA TGTGCCAGCACCCCCGGGGAGGGGCGGAACACTGAAGCTTTCTTT. Translated, it gives CASTPGEGRNTEAFF. The V call is TRBV7-2, the J call TRBJ1-1, with D tentatively TRBD1 (5 bases). The CDR3 contains 15 residues. Trimming cost V 7 bases and J 1 base, with 16 bases left between them. Germline assignment: CDR1 SGHTA and CDR2 FQGNSA. Based on the CDR3 plus reference TRBV7-2 and TRBJ1-1, the full variable domain is GAGVSQSPSNKVTEKGKDVELRCDPISGHTALYWYRQSLGQGLEFLIYFQGNSAPDKSGLPSDRFSAERTGGSVSTLTIQRTQQEDSAVYLCASTPGEGRNTEAFFGQGTRLTVV.

The CDR3 loop is CASSFLDLAGHYNEQFF. The CDR3 DNA follows: TGCGCCAGCAGCTTCCTAGACCTAGCGGGGCACTACAATGAGCAGTTCTTC. The gene calls are TRBV4-3 and TRBJ2-1; 9 bases align to TRBD2. Germline lookup yields CDR1 LGHNA and CDR2 YSLEER. V was clipped by 5 bases and J by 3 bases; unmatched bases: 11. This CDR3 contains 17 residues.

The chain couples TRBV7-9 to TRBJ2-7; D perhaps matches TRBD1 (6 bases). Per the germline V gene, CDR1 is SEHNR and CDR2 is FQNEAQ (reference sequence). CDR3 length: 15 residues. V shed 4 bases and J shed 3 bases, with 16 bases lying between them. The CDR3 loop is CASSWLQGNLYEQYF. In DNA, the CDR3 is TGTGCCAGCAGCTGGTTACAGGGAAACCTCTACGAGCAGTACTTC.

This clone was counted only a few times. The CDR3 nucleotides are TGTGCCAGCAGCCGATTCTTCGAGATGGGCTATGGCTACACCTTC. Translation gives CASSRFFEMGYGYTF. The V and J genes are TRBV7-9 and TRBJ1-2; D gene unclear. The CDR3 totals 15 residues. With 5 bases removed from V and 4 bases from J, the gap between germline ends came to 17 bases. Germline CDR1 SEHNR, CDR2 FQNEAQ (reference sequence).

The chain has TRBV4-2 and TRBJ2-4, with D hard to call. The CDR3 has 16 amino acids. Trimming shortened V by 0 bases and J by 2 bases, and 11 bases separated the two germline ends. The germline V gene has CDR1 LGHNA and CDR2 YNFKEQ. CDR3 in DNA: TGTGCCAGCAGCCAAGATCTAGACGGGTCCAAAAACATTCAGTACTTC. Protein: CASSQDLDGSKNIQYF.

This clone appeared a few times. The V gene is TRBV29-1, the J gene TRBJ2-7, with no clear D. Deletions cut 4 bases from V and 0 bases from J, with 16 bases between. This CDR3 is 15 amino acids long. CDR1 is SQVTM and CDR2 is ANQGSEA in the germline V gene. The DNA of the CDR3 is TGCAGCGTTGTTCCTGGGAAACCAAACTCCTACGAGCAGTACTTC. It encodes CSVVPGKPNSYEQYF.

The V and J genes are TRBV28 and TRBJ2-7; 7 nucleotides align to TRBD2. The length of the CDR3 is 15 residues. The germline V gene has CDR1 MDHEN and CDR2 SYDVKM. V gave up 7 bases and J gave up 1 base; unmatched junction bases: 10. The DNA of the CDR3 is TGTGCCAGCACCCCCGCGGCTAGCGGATCCTACGAGCAGTACTTC. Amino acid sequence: CASTPAASGSYEQYF.

CDR3 amino acids: CASSFLRAGGPELFF. The CDR3 nucleotides are TGTGCCAGCAGCTTTTTACGAGCGGGAGGGCCCGAGCTGTTTTTT. This rearrangement joins TRBV7-9 to TRBJ2-2, with 10 nucleotides matching TRBD2. Germline values: CDR1 SEHNR, CDR2 FQNEAQ (reference sequence). The J segment lost 11 bases and the V segment lost 3 bases, leaving 9 bases of the junction unmatched. The CDR3 runs 15 residues.

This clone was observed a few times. CDR3 sequence reads: CASRSPRGSTQETQYF. For the CDR3, the DNA is TGTGCCAGCAGATCTCCTCGAGGGTCCACCCAAGAGACCCAGTACTTC. The J gene is TRBJ2-5, the V gene TRBV6-6; D might be TRBD2 (5 bases). Germline-derived CDR1 and CDR2 are MNHNY and SVGAGI (reference sequence). The CDR3 length is 16 residues. V dropped 6 bases and J dropped 1 base, with 18 bases sitting between them.

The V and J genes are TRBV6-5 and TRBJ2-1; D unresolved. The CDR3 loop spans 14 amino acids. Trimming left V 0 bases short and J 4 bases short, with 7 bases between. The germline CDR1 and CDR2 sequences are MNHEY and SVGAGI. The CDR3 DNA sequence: TGTGCCAGCAGTTACTCTTCTGGGTACAATGAGCAGTTCTTC. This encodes CASSYSSGYNEQFF.

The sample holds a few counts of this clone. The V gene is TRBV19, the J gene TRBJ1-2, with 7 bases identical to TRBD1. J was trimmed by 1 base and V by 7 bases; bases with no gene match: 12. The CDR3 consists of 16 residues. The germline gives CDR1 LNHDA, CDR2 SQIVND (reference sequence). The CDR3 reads CASTRQGGFLNYGYTF. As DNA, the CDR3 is TGTGCCAGTACTCGACAGGGTGGATTTCTTAACTATGGCTACACCTTC. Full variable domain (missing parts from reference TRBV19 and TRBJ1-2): DGGITQSPKYLFRKEGQNVTLSCEQNLNHDAMYWYRQDPGQGLRLIYYSQIVNDFQKGDIAEGYSVSREKKESFPLTVTSAQKNPTAFYLCASTRQGGFLNYGYTFGSGTRLTVV.

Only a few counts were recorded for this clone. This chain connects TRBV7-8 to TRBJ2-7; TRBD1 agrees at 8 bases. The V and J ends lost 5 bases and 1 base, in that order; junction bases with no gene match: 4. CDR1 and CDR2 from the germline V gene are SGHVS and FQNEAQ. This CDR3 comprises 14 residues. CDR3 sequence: CASSRQGFSYEQYF. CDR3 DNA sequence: TGTGCCAGCAGCCGACAGGGGTTTTCCTACGAGCAGTACTTC.

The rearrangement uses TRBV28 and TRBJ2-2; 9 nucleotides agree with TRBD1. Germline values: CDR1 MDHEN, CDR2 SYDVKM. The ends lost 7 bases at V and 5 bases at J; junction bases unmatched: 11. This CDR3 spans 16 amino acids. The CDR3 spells CASKDRGRDYTGELFF. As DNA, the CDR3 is TGTGCCAGCAAGGACAGGGGCCGTGATTATACCGGGGAGCTGTTTTTT.

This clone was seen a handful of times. This CDR3 reads CASSLTSRNTIYF. The CDR3 coding sequence is TGTGCCAGCAGCTTAACATCTCGAAACACCATATATTTT. V gene TRBV7-2 combines with J gene TRBJ1-3; D gene ambiguous. This CDR3 has 13 residues. CDR1 and CDR2 from the germline V gene are SGHTA and FQGNSA. V dropped 2 bases and J dropped 5 bases, with 7 bases sitting between them.

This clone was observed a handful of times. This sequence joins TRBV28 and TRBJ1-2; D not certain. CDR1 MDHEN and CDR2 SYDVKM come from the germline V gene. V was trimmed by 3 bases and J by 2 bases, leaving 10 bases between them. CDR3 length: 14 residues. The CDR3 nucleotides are TGTGCCAGCAGTTTGGGATGGCGAAACTATGGCTACACCTTC. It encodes CASSLGWRNYGYTF.

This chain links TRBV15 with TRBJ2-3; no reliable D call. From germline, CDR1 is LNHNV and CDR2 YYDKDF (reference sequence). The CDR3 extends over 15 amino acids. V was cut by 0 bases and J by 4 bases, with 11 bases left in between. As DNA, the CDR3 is TGTGCCACCAGCAGAGATCAGGCAAGAGCAGATACGCAGTATTTT. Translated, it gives CATSRDQARADTQYF.

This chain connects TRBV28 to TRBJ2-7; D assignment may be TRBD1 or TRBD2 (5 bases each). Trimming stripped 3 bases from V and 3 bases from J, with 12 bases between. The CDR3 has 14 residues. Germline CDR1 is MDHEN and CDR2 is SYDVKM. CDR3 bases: TGTGCCAGCAGTTTGTGGGGGTCGGGCTACGAGCAGTACTTC. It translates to CASSLWGSGYEQYF.

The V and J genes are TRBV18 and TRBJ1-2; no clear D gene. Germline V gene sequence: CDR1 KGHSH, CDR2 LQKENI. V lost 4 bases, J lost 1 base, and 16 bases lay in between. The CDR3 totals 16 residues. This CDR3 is CASSQPYRELNYGYTF. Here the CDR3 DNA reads TGTGCCAGCTCACAGCCCTACCGGGAGCTTAACTATGGCTACACCTTC. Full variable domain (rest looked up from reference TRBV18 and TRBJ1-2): NAGVMQNPRHLVRRRGQEARLRCSPMKGHSHVYWYRQLPEEGLKFMVYLQKENIIDESGMPKERFSAEFPKEGPSILRIQQVVRGDSAAYFCASSQPYRELNYGYTFGSGTRLTVV.

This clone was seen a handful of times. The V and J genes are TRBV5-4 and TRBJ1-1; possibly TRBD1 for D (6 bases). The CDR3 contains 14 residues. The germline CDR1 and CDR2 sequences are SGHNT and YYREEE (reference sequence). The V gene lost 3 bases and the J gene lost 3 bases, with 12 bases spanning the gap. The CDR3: CASSWRSGDTEAFF. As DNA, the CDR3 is TGTGCCAGCAGCTGGAGATCAGGGGACACTGAAGCTTTCTTT.